The 27 T cell receptor beta chains below all came from one sample that was sequenced in a study of T cells in Graves' hyperthyroidism and ophthalmopathy. Using RNA transcripts as the source, TCR beta CDR3 regions were amplified. Carried out on the TCR CDR3, a first-round RT-PCR used the HTBI primer set. MiXCR, applied by TCRdb to the multiplex PCR reads, yields one record per CDR3 protein. The data show about 300,000 distinct CDR3 sequences, approximately 15% seen once. The sequenced material came from blood. The receptors shown here come from a man aged 25 to 40 with Graves' hyperthyroidism.

This clonotype was seen a few times. This sequence joins TRBV6-1 and TRBJ1-4; 8 nucleotides match TRBD1. The V gene's germline CDR1 is MNHNS and CDR2 SASEGT. This CDR3 contains 15 residues. J was trimmed by 8 bases and V by 5 bases; bases with no gene match: 10. CDR3 DNA sequence: TGTGCCAGCAGTCCTCGCGGACAGGGTCGAGAAAAACTGTTTTTT. Its translation: CASSPRGQGREKLFF.

V gene TRBV7-9 combines with J gene TRBJ2-1; D is unclear. Deletions cut 5 bases from V and 4 bases from J, with 6 bases between. The germline CDR1 and CDR2 sequences are SEHNR and FQNEAQ (reference sequence). The CDR3 has 12 amino acids. For the CDR3, the DNA is TGTGCCAGCAGCGCCCCGTACAATGAGCAGTTCTTC. Its translation: CASSAPYNEQFF.

This clonotype showed up many times. The chain's CDR3 is CASSLERGYTEAFF. The DNA of the CDR3 is TGTGCCAGCAGCTTGGAGAGGGGGTACACTGAAGCTTTCTTT. The chain couples TRBV7-8 to TRBJ1-1, with a tentative D call TRBD1 (6 bases). The germline V gene has CDR1 SGHVS and CDR2 FQNEAQ. This CDR3 has 14 residues. V gave up 3 bases and J gave up 3 bases, with 11 bases separating them.

This clonotype was seen a single time. This sequence may be a read error, since a much larger clone differs from it by one base. This sequence joins TRBV2 and TRBJ1-5, with D hard to call. The V gene's germline CDR1 is SNHLY and CDR2 FYNNEI. The V end lost 6 bases, the J end lost 3 bases, and 15 bases lay between the germline ends. The CDR3 runs to 15 residues. The CDR3 loop reads CASSSTRMDNQPQHF. In nucleotides, the CDR3 is TGTGCCAGCAGCTCTACAAGGATGGACAATCAGCCCCAGCATTTT.

Note on this clonotype: Possible read error: a much larger clone is one base away. The CDR3 does not end in the conserved phenylalanine or tryptophan, so this is likely a read error. This sequence joins TRBV12-3 or TRBV12-4 and TRBJ1-2; 7 nucleotides align to TRBD1. The CDR3 sequence is 13 residues long. J lost 4 bases, V lost 8 bases, and 7 bases had no gene match. The CDR3 DNA follows: TGTGCCAGCGGGCAGGGGGGACTCTATGGCTACACCCTC. This codes for CASGQGGLYGYTL.

This clonotype has ten or more counts. The rearrangement uses TRBV24-1 and TRBJ2-7; D remains ambiguous. The CDR3 runs 15 residues. Germline CDR1 is KGHDR and CDR2 is SFDVKD. V shed 2 bases and J shed 3 bases, with 13 bases lying between them. CDR3 DNA sequence: TGTGCCACCAGTGATTCCGGACGAGGTGGCTACGAGCAGTACTTC. Amino acids: CATSDSGRGGYEQYF.

The genes are TRBV27 and TRBJ2-1; TRBD2 is a possible D gene (6 bases). Germline V gives CDR1 MNHEY, CDR2 SMNVEV (reference sequence). CDR3 length: 16 amino acids. V lost 1 base, J lost 4 bases, and 14 bases lay in between. In DNA form, the CDR3 reads TGTGCCAGCAGTTTATGGGGGGAGGCGACTTACAATGAGCAGTTCTTC. Protein: CASSLWGEATYNEQFF.

The sample holds many counts of this clonotype. The chain combines TRBV7-9 with TRBJ2-7, with D perhaps TRBD2 (6 bases). CDR1 and CDR2 (germline): SEHNR, FQNEAQ (reference sequence). Trimming stripped 5 bases from V and 1 base from J, with 9 bases between. This CDR3 is 13 amino acids long. The DNA for the CDR3 is TGTGCCAGCAGCGGGGAGGAGTCCTACGAGCAGTACTTC. It specifies CASSGEESYEQYF.

The chain couples TRBV6-2 or TRBV6-3 to TRBJ2-3; 7 bases align to TRBD1. Unmatched junction bases numbered 14, after V lost 6 bases and J lost 5 bases. In germline, CDR1 is MNHEY, CDR2 SVGEGT. CDR3 length: 16 residues. CDR3 loop: CASSHPAGGRRDTQYF. CDR3 bases: TGTGCCAGCAGCCACCCCGCAGGGGGAAGACGAGATACGCAGTATTTT.

This clonotype was counted many times. This chain connects TRBV20-1 to TRBJ2-5; D is uncertain. Germline lookup yields CDR1 DFQATT and CDR2 SNEGSKA (reference sequence). V was shortened by 3 bases and J by 0 bases, with 14 bases between the two germline ends. The CDR3 totals 15 residues. CDR3 sequence: CSASGHPLNQETQYF. The DNA for the CDR3 is TGCAGTGCTAGTGGGCACCCGCTGAACCAAGAGACCCAGTACTTC.

This clonotype was recorded many times. The genes are TRBV20-1 and TRBJ2-1, with 8 bases that match TRBD2. The CDR3 consists of 14 residues. After removal of 0 bases from V and 7 bases from J, the junction contained 5 bases not matched to a gene. Germline CDR1 is DFQATT and CDR2 is SNEGSKA (reference sequence). In DNA form, the CDR3 reads TGCAGTGCTAGAGATCTGGCTAGCGGGAATGAGCAGTTCTTC. Its translation is CSARDLASGNEQFF.

The rearrangement links TRBV5-1 to TRBJ1-4; TRBD1 matches 8 bases. This CDR3 has 14 residues. V trimming: 4 bases; J trimming: 6 bases; junction bases outside the gene matches: 5. Germline-derived CDR1 and CDR2 are SGHRS and YFSETQ. CDR3: CASSGQGTDEKLFF. CDR3 nucleotides: TGCGCCAGCAGCGGACAGGGTACCGATGAAAAACTGTTTTTT.

This rearrangement joins TRBV28 to TRBJ2-3; D is perhaps TRBD1 or TRBD2 (6 bases each). V shed 1 base and J shed 6 bases, with 29 bases lying between them. This CDR3 is 20 amino acids long. Germline CDR1 and CDR2: MDHEN and SYDVKM. CDR3: CASSLFFSRGGPRGCDTQYF. CDR3 DNA: TGTGCCAGCAGTTTATTCTTCTCCCGGGGAGGCCCTAGGGGGTGTGATACGCAGTATTTT. Full variable domain (outside the CDR3, taken from reference TRBV28 and TRBJ2-3): DVKVTQSSRYLVKRTGEKVFLECVQDMDHENMFWYRQDPGLGLRLIYFSYDVKMKEKGDIPEGYSVSREKKERFSLILESASTNQTSMYLCASSLFFSRGGPRGCDTQYFGPGTRLTVL.

At least ten counts were recorded for this clonotype. Relative to the germline gene, one junction end is altered; a read error may explain this. The chain recombines TRBV5-1 with TRBJ2-7, with TRBD2 matching over 7 bases. This CDR3 has 14 amino acids. CDR1 and CDR2 from the germline V gene are SGHRS and YFSETQ. CDR3 residues: CASSLSGGSYEQYF. CDR3 nucleotides: TGTGCCAGCAGCTTATCGGGGGGCTCCTACGAGCAGTACTTC.

The table lists this clonotype with a few counts. This chain uses TRBV5-6 with TRBJ2-3; 7 bases are shared with TRBD2. The CDR3 has 16 amino acids. Germline-derived CDR1 and CDR2 are SGHDT and YYEEEE. Trimming removed 3 bases from V and 0 bases from J; junction bases left unmatched: 7. The DNA of the CDR3 is TGTGCCAGCAGCTCTCTCGGGGGGTCTAGCACAGATACGCAGTATTTT. As protein: CASSSLGGSSTDTQYF.

This clonotype was recorded a few times. V is TRBV14 and J is TRBJ2-2, with D hard to call. Trimming removed 6 bases at V and 0 bases at J, with 8 bases between. Germline V lookup: CDR1 SGHDN, CDR2 FVKESK. The CDR3 has 14 residues. DNA for the CDR3: TGTGCCAGCAGGACAATCGCGAACACCGGGGAGCTGTTTTTT. This sequence encodes CASRTIANTGELFF.

This clonotype came up a few times. Its ends do not fully match the called genes, so a read error is possible. The J gene is TRBJ2-3, the V gene TRBV11-2; D remains ambiguous. Germline assignment: CDR1 SGHAT and CDR2 FQNNGV. This CDR3 comprises 15 residues. The CDR3, as DNA: TGTGCCGGCAGCTTAGTGTACTCAAGGTCAGATACGCAGTATTTT. It yields the protein CAGSLVYSRSDTQYF.

V is TRBV7-2 and J is TRBJ1-5; D ambiguous. V shed 4 bases and J shed 7 bases, with 8 bases lying between them. From germline, CDR1 is SGHTA and CDR2 FQGNSA. The CDR3 runs 12 residues. The CDR3 DNA reads TGTGCCAGCAGCTCGAGCTCCCAGCCCCAGCATTTT. Protein product: CASSSSSQPQHF.

The V gene is TRBV6-1, the J gene TRBJ1-6; the match to TRBD1 covers 9 bases. Germline V gene sequence: CDR1 MNHNS, CDR2 SASEGT. This CDR3 has 16 residues. Losses at the gene ends were 6 bases for V and 6 bases for J; bases not matched to a gene: 9. For the CDR3, the DNA is TGTGCCAGCAGGCAAACAGGGGGCAGTGGTAATTCACCCCTCCACTTT. Translated, it gives CASRQTGGSGNSPLHF.

The chain employs TRBV28 and TRBJ2-5; 8 bases fit TRBD2. The CDR3 has 15 residues. Germline CDR1 MDHEN, CDR2 SYDVKM. Trimming took 5 bases from V and 3 from J; bases not matched to a gene: 8. The CDR3 sequence is CASSPILAGKETQYF. Written as DNA, the CDR3 is TGTGCCAGCAGTCCGATCCTAGCGGGTAAAGAGACCCAGTACTTC.

About this clonotype itself: A single base is all that separates this from a far larger clone, so a read error is likely. This sequence joins TRBV5-1 and TRBJ2-7; D remains ambiguous. Germline V gene data show CDR1 as SGHRS and CDR2 as YFSETQ. Trimming stripped 6 bases from V and 6 bases from J, with 10 bases between. The CDR3 contains 11 residues. Here the CDR3 reads CASNLGPEQYF. The DNA of the CDR3 is TGCGCCAGCAACCTGGGTCCCGAGCAGTACTTC.

This clonotype was seen at least ten times. The CDR3: CASSFQGATEAFF. CDR3 nucleotides: TGTGCCAGCTCATTTCAGGGGGCTACTGAAGCTTTCTTT. J is TRBJ1-1 and V is TRBV18; 8 bases map to TRBD1. The CDR3 length is 13 residues. The V gene end was trimmed by 5 bases and the J gene end by 5 bases; junction bases not matched to a gene: 4. Germline V gene lookup returns CDR1 KGHSH and CDR2 LQKENI.

The chain carries TRBV25-1 and TRBJ2-6; D is uncertain. V dropped 1 base and J dropped 4 bases, with 8 bases sitting between them. Germline CDR1 reads MGHDK; CDR2 reads SYGVNS. The CDR3 length is 15 residues. CDR3 in amino acids: CASSELAGGANVLTF. CDR3 nucleotides: TGTGCCAGCAGTGAATTGGCTGGCGGGGCCAACGTCCTGACTTTC.

A few counts support this clonotype. The genes are TRBV6-5 and TRBJ2-7; 7 nucleotides line up with TRBD2. The CDR3 extends over 14 amino acids. Germline-derived CDR1 and CDR2 are MNHEY and SVGAGI. The J segment lost 5 bases and the V segment lost 2 bases, leaving 6 bases of the junction unmatched. The CDR3 DNA reads as TGTGCCAGCAGTTACCGGGGGGATTTTAACGAGCAGTACTTC. As protein: CASSYRGDFNEQYF.

This clonotype was found many times. The J gene is TRBJ1-2, the V gene TRBV2; 11 nucleotides align to TRBD1. The CDR3 contains 15 residues. The V and J ends lost 6 bases and 7 bases, in that order; junction bases with no gene match: 10. Looked up from germline, CDR1 is SNHLY and CDR2 is FYNNEI. The CDR3, as DNA: TGTGCCAGCAGCATAGTAGGACAGGGGGCTTCTGGCTACACCTTC. Translation: CASSIVGQGASGYTF.

This clonotype has at least ten counts. The chain recombines TRBV7-2 with TRBJ1-2, with 8 bases aligning to TRBD1. The CDR3 spans 13 residues. Trimming at V came to 4 bases and at J to 7 bases, leaving 5 bases not matched to a gene. Germline lookup yields CDR1 SGHTA and CDR2 FQGNSA. For the CDR3, the DNA is TGTGCCAGCAGCTCAATTACAGGGGGTGGCTACACCTTC. This translates into CASSSITGGGYTF.

This clonotype has at least ten counts. The rearrangement joins TRBV6-1 to TRBJ2-7, with TRBD1 matching 7 bases. This CDR3 has 13 residues. Unmatched junction bases numbered 4, after V lost 6 bases and J lost 2 bases. CDR1 MNHNS and CDR2 SASEGT come from the germline V gene. The CDR3 here is CASRRDSTYEQYF. Written as DNA, the CDR3 is TGTGCCAGCAGACGGGACAGTACCTACGAGCAGTACTTC.